The 29 T cell receptor beta chains below were found in one sample sequenced in a study of T cell repertoires in cytomegalovirus infection. Their cognate antigens are unknown. TCRdb reanalysed the reads using MiXCR and keeps one entry per CDR3 protein. The sample has about 63,000 distinct CDR3 sequences, 20% to 25% seen once. The input for sequencing was CD8+ T cells from cultured PBMCs, taken from culture after CMV antigen stimulation. All receptors derive from a human donor in good health (CMV status not recorded). Some clones in this sample may be carry-over from other donors' samples.

This clonotype came up a few times. The chain joins TRBV7-2 to TRBJ2-7, with 9 positions matching TRBD1. This CDR3 region has 16 residues. Germline CDR1 and CDR2: SGHTA and FQGNSA. V was pared by 5 bases and J by 4 bases, with 12 bases of the junction left unmatched. As DNA, the CDR3 is TGTGCCAGCAGCCCAGACCTCGGGACAGGGTTTTACGAGCAGTACTTC. Its protein product is CASSPDLGTGFYEQYF.

The rearrangement joins TRBV7-6 to TRBJ2-1, with 8 bases matching TRBD1. In germline, CDR1 is SGHVS, CDR2 FNYEAQ. This CDR3 spans 14 amino acids. J gave up 5 bases and V 5 bases, and 5 bases lay outside the gene matches. CDR3 DNA: TGTGCCAGCAGCCCGACGACAGGGGACAATGAGCAGTTCTTC. It translates to CASSPTTGDNEQFF.

The CDR3 bases are TGTGCCAGCAGTGGTGGGGGGACAGGGTATGGCTACACCTTC. Residues: CASSGGGTGYGYTF. This chain uses TRBV12-3 or TRBV12-4 with TRBJ1-2; 9 bases fit TRBD1. With 5 bases clipped from V and 5 bases from J, the junction kept 6 bases outside the gene matches. The CDR3 is 14 amino acids.

The rearrangement uses TRBV6-2 or TRBV6-3 and TRBJ2-7; 8 bases match TRBD1. Looked up from germline, CDR1 is MNHEY and CDR2 is SVGEGT. With 4 bases clipped from V and 2 bases from J, the junction kept 19 bases outside the gene matches. The CDR3 is made up of 19 amino acids. DNA of the CDR3: TGTGCCAGCAGTTTCCCGAGGGACAGGTCGACGAATCCCGCCTACGAGCAGTACTTC. Amino acid sequence: CASSFPRDRSTNPAYEQYF.

The chain couples TRBV4-3 to TRBJ1-2; D remains ambiguous. V was cut by 0 bases and J by 2 bases, with 16 bases left in between. The CDR3 consists of 17 residues. Per the germline V gene, CDR1 is LGHNA and CDR2 is YSLEER. For the CDR3, the DNA is TGCGCCAGCAGCCAAGATCTGGTGGGTCCCCTAAACTATGGCTACACCTTC. Protein sequence: CASSQDLVGPLNYGYTF.

This clonotype was observed a handful of times. This chain joins TRBV14 and TRBJ2-7; D unclear. The germline gives CDR1 SGHDN, CDR2 FVKESK. The V end lost 1 base, the J end lost 1 base, and 2 bases lay between the germline ends. The CDR3 totals 12 residues. The CDR3 loop reads CASSQVSYEQYF. The CDR3 DNA sequence: TGTGCCAGCAGCCAAGTGTCCTACGAGCAGTACTTC.

This sequence joins TRBV30 and TRBJ1-1, with a tentative D call TRBD1 (5 bases). The V gene's germline CDR1 is GTSNPN and CDR2 SVGIG (reference sequence). The CDR3 is 15 residues long. V lost 0 bases, J lost 0 bases, and 11 bases lay in between. The CDR3 loop reads CAWSVQALLNTEAFF. In DNA form, the CDR3 reads TGTGCCTGGAGTGTACAGGCGCTACTGAACACTGAAGCTTTCTTT. Looking up the rest from reference TRBV30 and TRBJ1-1 gives the full variable domain: SQTIHQWPATLVQPVGSPLSLECTVEGTSNPNLYWYRQAAGRGLQLLFYSVGIGQISSEVPQNLSASRPQDRQFILSSKKLLLSDSGFYLCAWSVQALLNTEAFFGQGTRLTVV.

The table lists this clonotype with a count of one. The rearrangement uses TRBV7-9 and TRBJ1-1; D perhaps matches TRBD1 (6 bases). The CDR3 covers 13 residues. Germline V gene sequence: CDR1 SEHNR, CDR2 FQNEAQ (reference sequence). V was trimmed by 5 bases and J by 5 bases, leaving 12 bases between them. CDR3 loop: CASSGTTGTEAFF. Written as DNA, the CDR3 is TGTGCCAGCAGCGGGACCACAGGGACTGAAGCTTTCTTT.

The chain carries TRBV7-9 and TRBJ2-1, with D perhaps TRBD1 (6 bases). The CDR3 contains 18 residues. CDR1 is SEHNR, CDR2 FQNEAQ, per germline (reference sequence). V lost 6 bases to trimming and J lost 0 bases, with 21 bases between them. The CDR3 DNA reads as TGTGCCAGCAGTTATTTTGGCCGGAACAGGGCCTCCTACAATGAGCAGTTCTTC. This gives the protein CASSYFGRNRASYNEQFF.

This clonotype is termed hyperexpanded. The rearrangement joins TRBV4-1 to TRBJ1-1, with D unresolved. V was trimmed by 2 bases and J by 0 bases, leaving 7 bases between them. The CDR3 covers 14 residues. The germline CDR1 and CDR2 sequences are MGHRA and YSYEKL. CDR3 in DNA: TGCGCCAGCAGCCAAACTGTCATGAACACTGAAGCTTTCTTT. Translated: CASSQTVMNTEAFF.

The table lists this clonotype with a few counts. This chain connects TRBV7-9 to TRBJ2-1, with TRBD2 matching 8 bases. CDR3 length: 15 residues. The V gene's germline CDR1 is SEHNR and CDR2 FQNEAQ (reference sequence). V lost 11 bases to trimming and J lost 6 bases; unmatched junction nucleotides: 15. The CDR3 reads CALKGLAGSGNEQFF. The CDR3 DNA sequence: TGTGCCTTGAAGGGGTTAGCGGGGTCGGGCAATGAGCAGTTCTTC.

This clonotype came up a few times. The V and J genes are TRBV7-3 and TRBJ2-1, with 7 bases matching TRBD1. This CDR3 has 13 residues. Trimming took 3 bases from V and 6 from J; bases not matched to a gene: 2. The V gene's germline CDR1 is SGHTA and CDR2 FQGTGA. The CDR3, as DNA: TGTGCCAGCAGCTTTGGGACAGCCAATGAGCAGTTCTTC. It specifies CASSFGTANEQFF.

The rearrangement links TRBV12-3 or TRBV12-4 to TRBJ1-1; D is ambiguous. V was shortened by 5 bases and J by 5 bases, with 6 bases between the two germline ends. The CDR3 length is 11 residues. The CDR3 nucleotides are TGTGCCAGCAGTGGGTGGACTGAAGCTTTCTTT. This codes for CASSGWTEAFF.

The V call is TRBV6-1, the J call TRBJ1-2; D uncertain. The CDR3 is made up of 14 amino acids. Germline lookup yields CDR1 MNHNS and CDR2 SASEGT. The germline V and J ends were trimmed by 2 bases and 1 base, with 8 bases remaining between them. The CDR3 spells CASSEQEINYGYTF. Written as DNA, the CDR3 is TGTGCCAGCAGTGAACAGGAGATTAACTATGGCTACACCTTC.

This clonotype was counted only a few times. The V call is TRBV29-1, the J call TRBJ2-3, with TRBD1 identical over 7 bases. The CDR3 runs 13 residues. Germline V gene data show CDR1 as SQVTM and CDR2 as ANQGSEA. V lost 5 bases and J lost 2; bases outside the gene matches: 4. DNA of the CDR3: TGCAGCGTTTCGACAGGGCTCACAGATACGCAGTATTTT. It specifies CSVSTGLTDTQYF.

This clonotype was recorded a few times. V gene TRBV7-9 combines with J gene TRBJ2-5; D may be TRBD1 (6 bases). Per the germline V gene, CDR1 is SEHNR and CDR2 is FQNEAQ (reference sequence). The CDR3 runs 16 residues. V dropped 4 bases and J dropped 0 bases, with 15 bases sitting between them. CDR3 nucleotides: TGTGCCAGCAGCTCACCTATTCAGGGGAACCAAGAGACCCAGTACTTC. Translation gives CASSSPIQGNQETQYF.

V and J are TRBV7-8 and TRBJ2-1, with TRBD1 matching 9 bases. CDR3 length: 15 amino acids. Germline values: CDR1 SGHVS, CDR2 FQNEAQ. Trimming removed 5 bases from V and 5 bases from J; junction bases left unmatched: 7. As DNA, the CDR3 is TGTGCCAGCAGCCCATCGGGGACAGGGCACAATGAGCAGTTCTTC. Translation gives CASSPSGTGHNEQFF.

The chain has TRBV6-1 and TRBJ2-6, with TRBD1 matching 7 bases. The CDR3 is 19 residues long. J lost 2 bases, V lost 0 bases, and 10 bases had no gene match. CDR1 is MNHNS, CDR2 SASEGT, per germline. DNA of the CDR3: TGTGCCAGCAGTGAAGCGAAGAACAGGGGCGGAGCTGGGGCCAACGTCCTGACTTTC. It yields the protein CASSEAKNRGGAGANVLTF.

This clonotype was recorded a few times. The chain uses TRBV7-2 and TRBJ2-5; a possible D gene is TRBD1 (6 bases). Trimming pared 0 bases from V and 3 bases from J, leaving 20 bases between. Germline CDR1 is SGHTA and CDR2 is FQGNSA. CDR3 length: 18 residues. Written as DNA, the CDR3 is TGTGCCAGCAGCTTAGCGCTTAAGCAGGGGTTTGTGGAAGAGACCCAGTACTTC. Its translation is CASSLALKQGFVEETQYF. Variable domain in full (rest from reference TRBV7-2 and TRBJ2-5): GAGVSQSPSNKVTEKGKDVELRCDPISGHTALYWYRQSLGQGLEFLIYFQGNSAPDKSGLPSDRFSAERTGGSVSTLTIQRTQQEDSAVYLCASSLALKQGFVEETQYFGPGTRLLVL.

The chain is built from TRBV27 and TRBJ1-1; D remains unclear. The CDR3 runs 15 residues. The germline V gene encodes CDR1 MNHEY and CDR2 SMNVEV (reference sequence). Trimming took off 0 bases at V and 4 bases at J, with 12 bases between the two ends. CDR3 loop: CASSLSSAGGTEAFF. Written as DNA, the CDR3 is TGTGCCAGCAGTTTATCGTCCGCGGGAGGCACTGAAGCTTTCTTT.

V usage is TRBV4-1 and J usage is TRBJ1-3; the D is unclear. The germline V gene has CDR1 MGHRA and CDR2 YSYEKL. V dropped 0 bases and J dropped 0 bases, with 6 bases sitting between them. This CDR3 contains 15 residues. CDR3: CASSQEPLSGNTIYF. CDR3 coding DNA: TGCGCCAGCAGCCAAGAGCCCCTCTCTGGAAACACCATATATTTT.

This clonotype has a handful of counts. The chain uses TRBV7-9 and TRBJ2-7, with D hard to call. CDR1 is SEHNR and CDR2 is FQNEAQ in the germline V gene (reference sequence). The CDR3 is 15 residues long. V was clipped by 0 bases and J by 0 bases, with 9 bases between them. CDR3 region: CASSLAQAFSYEQYF. The CDR3 nucleotides read TGTGCCAGCAGCTTAGCGCAGGCTTTCTCCTACGAGCAGTACTTC.

In its sample, this clonotype was seen a few times. The rearrangement joins TRBV7-6 to TRBJ1-1, with D maybe TRBD1 (6 bases). Trimming shortened V by 1 base and J by 3 bases, and 15 bases separated the two germline ends. This CDR3 has 16 residues. CDR1 and CDR2 from the germline V gene are SGHVS and FNYEAQ. The chain's CDR3 is CASSLEQAGGHTEAFF. CDR3 in DNA: TGTGCCAGCAGCTTAGAGCAAGCGGGGGGCCACACTGAAGCTTTCTTT. Variable domain in full (rest from reference TRBV7-6 and TRBJ1-1): GAGVSQSPRYKVTKRGQDVALRCDPISGHVSLYWYRQALGQGPEFLTYFNYEAQQDKSGLPNDRFSAERPEGSISTLTIQRTEQRDSAMYRCASSLEQAGGHTEAFFGQGTRLTVV.

The table lists this clonotype with many counts. The CDR3 loop reads CASSSKRTPSMGGYEQYF. Written as DNA, the CDR3 is TGTGCCAGCAGCTCGAAGCGGACTCCTTCAATGGGTGGCTACGAGCAGTACTTC. The chain couples TRBV7-9 to TRBJ2-7; maybe TRBD2 (5 bases). CDR1 and CDR2 (germline): SEHNR, FQNEAQ (reference sequence). There are 18 residues in the CDR3. Trimming left V 4 bases short and J 3 bases short, with 25 bases between.

This clonotype was found a few times. This chain uses TRBV4-1 with TRBJ1-3; D is unclear. The CDR3 is made up of 10 amino acids. Trimming pared 6 bases from V and 4 bases from J, leaving 1 base between. Germline lookup yields CDR1 MGHRA and CDR2 YSYEKL. As DNA, the CDR3 is TGCGCCAGCAGAGGAAACACCATATATTTT. It specifies CASRGNTIYF.

V is TRBV7-8 and J is TRBJ2-5; 11 bases map to TRBD2. CDR3 length: 17 amino acids. V lost 1 base and J lost 5; bases outside the gene matches: 9. The V gene's germline CDR1 is SGHVS and CDR2 FQNEAQ. The CDR3 sequence is CASSLGGIAGGPETQYF. CDR3 coding DNA: TGTGCCAGCAGCTTAGGAGGCATAGCGGGGGGGCCGGAGACCCAGTACTTC.

There are a few counts of this clonotype. This chain links TRBV6-6 with TRBJ1-5; a weak D match, TRBD1 (5 bases). The CDR3 has 14 residues. Trimming shortened V by 4 bases and J by 5 bases, and 12 bases separated the two germline ends. CDR1 is MNHNY, CDR2 SVGAGI, per germline (reference sequence). The CDR3 spells CASSSWGGYQPQHF. The CDR3 nucleotides read TGTGCCAGCAGTTCCTGGGGGGGTTATCAGCCCCAGCATTTT.

This clonotype has a handful of counts. This chain connects TRBV4-3 to TRBJ2-1; D tentatively fits TRBD1 or TRBD2 (5 bases each). From germline, CDR1 is LGHNA and CDR2 YSLEER. CDR3 length equals 16 residues. With 1 base removed from V and 12 bases from J, the gap between germline ends came to 22 bases. The CDR3 bases are TGCGCCAGCAGCCAAGGGGTAGGGACGGGCTTTTGGGCGCAGTTCTTC. It yields the protein CASSQGVGTGFWAQFF.

CDR3 in DNA: TGTGCCAGCAGCGTCGGGACAACGAGCTCCTACGAGCAGTACTTC. Its protein product is CASSVGTTSSYEQYF. This chain connects TRBV7-6 to TRBJ2-7; tentative D call: TRBD1 (6 bases). Germline CDR1 SGHVS, CDR2 FNYEAQ. V was trimmed by 5 bases and J by 0 bases, leaving 14 bases between them. The CDR3 consists of 15 residues.